This T cell receptor (beta chain) was sequenced for a study of T cell responses to AZD1222 COVID-19 vaccine. Overall study results and limits: Donors in the cohort were predominantly white British and more often female, and clonal diversity was possibly underestimated. Spike-specific TCR breadth and depth both grew after two AZD1222 doses. Just a handful of AZD1222 recipients were seropositive at baseline.

The V gene's germline CDR1 is SGHTA and CDR2 FQGNSA. CDR3 size: 14 residues. Trimming took off 5 bases at V and 6 bases at J, with 17 bases between the two ends. The method was immunoSEQ multiplex PCR; TCRdb's version includes in-frame clones alone and lacks a portion of them. Of approximately 160,000 clones in the sample, around 89% are singletons; the top ten hold roughly 2%. About this clone: Its cognate antigen is unknown.

The rearrangement joins TRBV7-2 to TRBJ2-7; D is possibly TRBD1 or TRBD2 (6 bases each). This material consisted of peripheral blood, taken on day 0 of AZD1222 vaccination. This TCR was sampled from an adult in good health. CDR3 DNA: TGTGCCAGCAGCCCAACGAAGGGGGACTCCGAGCAGTACTTC. This translates into CASSPTKGDSEQYF.